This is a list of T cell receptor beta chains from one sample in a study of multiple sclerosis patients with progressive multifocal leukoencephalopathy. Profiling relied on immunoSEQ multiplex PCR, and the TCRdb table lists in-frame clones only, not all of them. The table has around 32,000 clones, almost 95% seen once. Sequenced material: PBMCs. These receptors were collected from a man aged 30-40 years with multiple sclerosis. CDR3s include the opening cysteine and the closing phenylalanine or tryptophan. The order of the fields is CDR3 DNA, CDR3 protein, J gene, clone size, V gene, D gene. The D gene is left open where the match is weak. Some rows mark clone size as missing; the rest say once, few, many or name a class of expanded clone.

CDR3 DNA: TGTGCCAGCAAACCGGCGAGACAGGGGGAGACCCAGTACTTC
CDR3 protein: CASKPARQGETQYF
J gene: TRBJ2-5
clone size: NA
V gene: TRBV18
D gene: TRBD1

CDR3 DNA: TGTGCCAGCAGTCAGGGTTTGTCCTACAATGAGCAGTTCTTC
CDR3 protein: CASSQGLSYNEQFF
J gene: TRBJ2-1
clone size: NA
V gene: TRBV27
D gene: NA

CDR3 DNA: TGTGCCAGTAGTATAAACGGACAGCGCTATAGCAATCAGCCCCAGCATTTT
CDR3 protein: CASSINGQRYSNQPQHF
J gene: TRBJ1-5
clone size: NA
V gene: TRBV19
D gene: NA

CDR3 DNA: TGTGCCAGCAGCCAAGAAGGGGCCGGGACAGGGGCCAGGAGAACTGAAGCTTTCTTT
CDR3 protein: CASSQEGAGTGARRTEAFF
J gene: TRBJ1-1
clone size: NA
V gene: TRBV5-4
D gene: TRBD1

CDR3 DNA: TGTGCCAGCAGCTTGTTGTCCAGGGCCTCCTATGGCTACACCTTC
CDR3 protein: CASSLLSRASYGYTF
J gene: TRBJ1-2
clone size: NA
V gene: TRBV5-4
D gene: NA

CDR3 DNA: TGTGCCAGCAGCTTGTCCATGGGGGACCAAGAGACCCAGTACTTC
CDR3 protein: CASSLSMGDQETQYF
J gene: TRBJ2-5
clone size: NA
V gene: TRBV5-4
D gene: NA

CDR3 DNA: TGCGCCAGCATCTCACTGGGGGGGCGGGAGGTCACAGATACGCAGTATTTT
CDR3 protein: CASISLGGREVTDTQYF
J gene: TRBJ2-3
clone size: NA
V gene: TRBV4-3
D gene: TRBD2

CDR3 DNA: TGTGCCAGCAGCACATGGACAGGGAAGAACACTGAAGCTTTCTTT
CDR3 protein: CASSTWTGKNTEAFF
J gene: TRBJ1-1
clone size: once
V gene: TRBV7-2
D gene: TRBD1

CDR3 DNA: TGTGCCAGCAGCCAAGAGGGGGGCTTCTCCTACGAGCAGTACTTC
CDR3 protein: CASSQEGGFSYEQYF
J gene: TRBJ2-7
clone size: NA
V gene: TRBV4-2
D gene: NA

CDR3 DNA: TGTGCCAGCAGCTTAGCGCCTAGCGGGAGTTCCTACAATGAGCAGTTCTTC
CDR3 protein: CASSLAPSGSSYNEQFF
J gene: TRBJ2-1
clone size: NA
V gene: TRBV7-2
D gene: TRBD2

CDR3 DNA: TGTGCTAGCAGCTTCCATTCCCCTAGCGGGAGGGCCAGTGAGCAGTTCTTC
CDR3 protein: CASSFHSPSGRASEQFF
J gene: TRBJ2-1
clone size: NA
V gene: TRBV7-7
D gene: TRBD2

CDR3 DNA: TGCGCCAGCAGACAGGGCCCGAGAGATACGCAGTATTTT
CDR3 protein: CASRQGPRDTQYF
J gene: TRBJ2-3
clone size: NA
V gene: TRBV10-1
D gene: NA

CDR3 DNA: TGTGCCAGCAGTTTCCCGACAGGGGGGAATGAGCAGTTCTTC
CDR3 protein: CASSFPTGGNEQFF
J gene: TRBJ2-1
clone size: NA
V gene: TRBV6-5
D gene: TRBD1

CDR3 DNA: TGTGCCAGCAGCATTACCCCGACGGCCACTAACTATGGCTACACCTTC
CDR3 protein: CASSITPTATNYGYTF
J gene: TRBJ1-2
clone size: NA
V gene: TRBV7-2
D gene: NA

CDR3 DNA: TGCGCCAGCAGCTTGTTACAGGCTCGCTCCAAGAACTATGGCTACACCTTC
CDR3 protein: CASSLLQARSKNYGYTF
J gene: TRBJ1-2
clone size: once
V gene: TRBV5-1
D gene: NA

CDR3 DNA: TGTGCCAGCAGTGTAGGGGTGAGGTCCTCGGCCTACAATGAGCAGTTCTTC
CDR3 protein: CASSVGVRSSAYNEQFF
J gene: TRBJ2-1
clone size: NA
V gene: TRBV25-1
D gene: NA

CDR3 DNA: TGTGCCAGCACTCCAGGGGGCGGTACAGATACGCAGTATTTT
CDR3 protein: CASTPGGGTDTQYF
J gene: TRBJ2-3
clone size: NA
V gene: TRBV28
D gene: TRBD1

CDR3 DNA: TGTGCCAGCAGCGGTACCGGGACTAGCGCGGCTGAGCAGTTCTTC
CDR3 protein: CASSGTGTSAAEQFF
J gene: TRBJ2-1
clone size: NA
V gene: TRBV5-6
D gene: TRBD2

CDR3 DNA: TGTGCTAGCAGCTTAGGGCTAGCGGGAGAGGGTGAGACCCAGTACTTC
CDR3 protein: CASSLGLAGEGETQYF
J gene: TRBJ2-5
clone size: NA
V gene: TRBV7-7
D gene: TRBD2